What follows are 5 T cell receptor beta chains derived from one specimen sequenced in a study of blood T cell repertoires in COVID-19. Here immunoSEQ multiplex PCR was the method, and the copy in TCRdb shows in-frame clones only, minus some. Altogether approximately 120,000 clones are present, around nine tenths being singletons, with the ten largest covering around 2%. Sample: peripheral blood. All receptors derive from a man in his forties or fifties with COVID-19, enrolled during active disease.

The chain has TRBV5-6 and TRBJ2-5; 11 bases are shared with TRBD2. V shed 2 bases and J 5 bases; nucleotides not matched to a gene: 8. CDR1 and CDR2 (germline): SGHDT, YYEEEE. This CDR3 contains 16 residues. The CDR3 nucleotides read TGTGCCAGCAGCTTACTAGCGGGGGACGTTCTTGAGACCCAGTACTTC. It codes for CASSLLAGDVLETQYF.

This clone was counted a few times. V and J are TRBV4-1 and TRBJ1-1; a weak D match, TRBD1 (6 bases). V was clipped by 1 base and J by 7 bases, with 16 bases between them. This CDR3 has 15 residues. The germline V gene encodes CDR1 MGHRA and CDR2 YSYEKL. The CDR3 spells CASSQVSGGPIEAFF. DNA for the CDR3: TGCGCCAGCAGCCAAGTGTCGGGGGGCCCCATTGAAGCTTTCTTT.

The genes are TRBV4-1 and TRBJ2-7; D is perhaps TRBD2 (5 bases). Germline V CDR1 and CDR2: MGHRA, YSYEKL. This CDR3 contains 15 residues. The V and J ends lost 0 bases and 0 bases respectively, with 9 bases between them. The CDR3, as DNA: TGCGCCAGCAGCCAAGATCGCGGGTCCTCCTACGAGCAGTACTTC. This translates into CASSQDRGSSYEQYF.

The CDR3 bases are TGCAGCGTCCTAGGGGTGACTAGTGCGGGTTCCGGGGAGCTGTTTTTT. This sequence encodes CSVLGVTSAGSGELFF. The J gene is TRBJ2-2, the V gene TRBV29-1, with D possibly matching TRBD2 (6 bases). Per germline, CDR1 SQVTM and CDR2 ANQGSEA. Trimming stripped 6 bases from V and 6 bases from J, with 23 bases between. There are 16 residues in the CDR3.

The V call is TRBV4-1, the J call TRBJ2-1, with 9 bases lining up with TRBD2. Germline V gene sequence: CDR1 MGHRA, CDR2 YSYEKL. CDR3 length: 16 amino acids. V was clipped by 4 bases and J by 4 bases; unmatched bases: 8. The CDR3, as DNA: TGCGCCAGCAGCCGGGATCTAGCGGGACTTTACAATGAGCAGTTCTTC. Residues: CASSRDLAGLYNEQFF.